A single sample is the source of the 17 T cell receptor beta chains below, sequenced in a study of spatial heterogeneity in lung cancer. Time point defined: blood at routine non-recurrence follow-up after resection. TCRdb itself ran the 5' RACE reads through MiXCR, one entry per CDR3 protein. The sample lists 110,000 or so distinct CDR3 sequences; 9.5% to 14% were seen once. Specimen: PBMCs, collected at follow-up. The source is a female donor with early-stage non-small cell lung cancer.

Note on this clonotype: Just one base apart from a much larger clone, this may be a read error. The rearrangement links TRBV18 to TRBJ1-6; weak D call: TRBD1 (5 bases). CDR3 size: 14 residues. Germline V gene lookup returns CDR1 KGHSH and CDR2 LQKENI. The CDR3, as DNA: TGTGCCAGCTCACCAAGACAGAATAATTCACCCCCCCACTTT. This gives the protein CASSPRQNNSPPHF.

The chain uses TRBV4-2 and TRBJ2-3, with 8 bases identical to TRBD1. After removal of 0 bases from V and 1 base from J, the junction contained 0 bases not matched to a gene. The CDR3 extends over 15 amino acids. Per germline, CDR1 LGHNA and CDR2 YNFKEQ. The CDR3, as DNA: TGTGCCAGCAGCCAAGAGACAGGGGGCACAGATACGCAGTATTTT. Protein sequence: CASSQETGGTDTQYF.

This clonotype was seen only a few times. The CDR3 sequence: CASSIFSGSSYNEQFF. Here the CDR3 DNA reads TGTGCCAGTAGTATCTTTAGCGGGAGCTCCTACAATGAGCAGTTCTTC. This chain uses TRBV19 with TRBJ2-1, with TRBD2 identical over 9 bases. CDR3 length: 16 amino acids. With 3 bases clipped from V and 0 bases from J, the junction kept 3 bases outside the gene matches. The V gene's germline CDR1 is LNHDA and CDR2 SQIVND (reference sequence). Together with reference TRBV19 and TRBJ2-1, the CDR3 gives the full variable domain: DGGITQSPKYLFRKEGQNVTLSCEQNLNHDAMYWYRQDPGQGLRLIYYSQIVNDFQKGDIAEGYSVSREKKESFPLTVTSAQKNPTAFYLCASSIFSGSSYNEQFFGPGTRLTVL.

There are many counts of this clonotype. The CDR3 DNA reads as TGTGCCAGCAGCTTGACGGGGATGAACACTGAAGCTTTCTTT. It specifies CASSLTGMNTEAFF. The J gene is TRBJ1-1, the V gene TRBV28; D unresolved. V was pared by 6 bases and J by 0 bases, with 11 bases between. Germline V CDR1 and CDR2: MDHEN, SYDVKM. The CDR3 sequence is 14 residues long.

The rearrangement uses TRBV29-1 and TRBJ2-1; no reliable D call. The CDR3 loop spans 12 amino acids. From germline, CDR1 is SQVTM and CDR2 ANQGSEA. Trimming left V 2 bases short and J 8 bases short, with 10 bases between. CDR3 bases: TGCAGCGTTGAAATTCAAAGGGATGAGCAGTTCTTC. Translated, it gives CSVEIQRDEQFF.

This clonotype was seen a few times. The rearrangement uses TRBV18 and TRBJ2-7, with D possibly matching TRBD2 (6 bases). The CDR3 has 13 amino acids. Germline V lookup: CDR1 KGHSH, CDR2 LQKENI. V was pared by 6 bases and J by 6 bases, with 15 bases between. The CDR3 is CASSPNGGVEQYF. DNA of the CDR3: TGTGCCAGCTCGCCTAATGGCGGGGTCGAGCAGTACTTC.

The chain links TRBV7-9 to TRBJ1-4, with D perhaps TRBD1 (6 bases). From germline, CDR1 is SEHNR and CDR2 FQNEAQ (reference sequence). The CDR3 spans 14 residues. The V gene lost 6 bases and the J gene lost 6 bases, with 14 bases spanning the gap. The CDR3 region is CASRPTGNHEKLFF. CDR3 sequence (DNA): TGTGCCAGCAGACCAACAGGGAACCATGAAAAACTGTTTTTT. The whole variable domain, filled in from reference TRBV7-9 and TRBJ1-4, reads DTGVSQNPRHKITKRGQNVTFRCDPISEHNRLYWYRQTLGQGPEFLTYFQNEAQLEKSRLLSDRFSAERPKGSFSTLEIQRTEQGDSAMYLCASRPTGNHEKLFFGSGTQLSVL.

The rearrangement links TRBV28 to TRBJ1-1; no clear D. The V end was cut by 3 bases, the J end by 8 bases, with 10 bases between. Germline CDR1 is MDHEN and CDR2 is SYDVKM. The CDR3 has 12 residues. The DNA for the CDR3 is TGTGCCAGCAGTTTGTCCGGGATGGAAGCTTTCTTT. It translates to CASSLSGMEAFF. The full variable domain, its missing parts supplied by reference TRBV28 and TRBJ1-1, is DVKVTQSSRYLVKRTGEKVFLECVQDMDHENMFWYRQDPGLGLRLIYFSYDVKMKEKGDIPEGYSVSREKKERFSLILESASTNQTSMYLCASSLSGMEAFFGQGTRLTVV.

This clonotype came up many times. As DNA, the CDR3 is TGTGCCTGGAGTCCACGAGCTGGACAAATTAACCGGTATGGCTACACCTTC. Translated, it gives CAWSPRAGQINRYGYTF. The V gene is TRBV30, the J gene TRBJ1-2, with D possibly TRBD1 on 5 matching bases. The CDR3 runs 17 residues. The V and J ends lost 2 bases and 5 bases respectively, with 24 bases between them. The germline V gene has CDR1 GTSNPN and CDR2 SVGIG (reference sequence).

This clonotype was observed many times. The CDR3 spells CSARLLLGLAGANYGYTF. CDR3 DNA: TGCAGTGCTAGATTACTACTAGGACTAGCGGGAGCTAACTATGGCTACACCTTC. The V gene is TRBV20-1, the J gene TRBJ1-2; D is uncertain. V lost 2 bases to trimming and J lost 0 bases, with 22 bases between them. This CDR3 has 18 amino acids. CDR1 DFQATT and CDR2 SNEGSKA come from the germline V gene (reference sequence).

This rearrangement joins TRBV27 to TRBJ2-5; TRBD2 might be the D (6 bases). The germline CDR1 and CDR2 sequences are MNHEY and SMNVEV (reference sequence). V lost 10 bases and J 4 bases, leaving 13 bases between the germline ends. There are 12 residues in the CDR3. The DNA of the CDR3 is TGTGCCATCGGGAGTCGCGGAGAGACCCAGTACTTC. Protein product: CAIGSRGETQYF.

This sequence joins TRBV19 and TRBJ1-5; D gene unclear. Trimming left V 3 bases short and J 1 base short, with 7 bases between. The germline gives CDR1 LNHDA, CDR2 SQIVND (reference sequence). The CDR3 contains 14 residues. The CDR3 protein is CASSILRSNQPQHF. The CDR3 nucleotides are TGTGCCAGTAGTATTCTTCGGAGCAATCAGCCCCAGCATTTT.

This clonotype appeared a few times. This chain joins TRBV7-2 and TRBJ2-5; D unresolved. The germline gives CDR1 SGHTA, CDR2 FQGNSA. This CDR3 contains 14 residues. V gave up 2 bases and J gave up 5 bases, with 12 bases separating them. DNA of the CDR3: TGTGCCAGCAGCTTAAGTTACGGGCGGGAGACCCAGTACTTC. Its protein is CASSLSYGRETQYF.

The rearrangement links TRBV4-2 to TRBJ2-2, with 7 bases lining up with TRBD2. J gave up 6 bases and V 3 bases, and 13 bases lay outside the gene matches. The CDR3 covers 17 residues. Germline assignment: CDR1 LGHNA and CDR2 YNFKEQ. CDR3 bases: TGTGCCAGCAGCCAGTGGGGGAGGGAAGCGGGACCCGGGGAGCTGTTTTTT. Protein product: CASSQWGREAGPGELFF.

The sample holds a few counts of this clonotype. J is TRBJ2-1 and V is TRBV2; a possible D gene is TRBD1 (6 bases). The CDR3 consists of 13 residues. V lost 6 bases and J lost 6, with 12 bases in between. Per germline, CDR1 SNHLY and CDR2 FYNNEI. CDR3 nucleotides: TGTGCCAGCAGGGCGACAGGACCCAATGAGCAGTTCTTC. It translates to CASRATGPNEQFF.

The V gene is TRBV15, the J gene TRBJ2-1, with TRBD1 identical over 10 bases. Unmatched junction bases numbered 7, after V lost 2 bases and J lost 6 bases. Germline V gene data show CDR1 as LNHNV and CDR2 as YYDKDF (reference sequence). The CDR3 runs to 16 residues. The CDR3 region has the DNA TGTGCCACCAGCAGACCGACAGGGGGCCCATCCAATGAGCAGTTCTTC. It translates to CATSRPTGGPSNEQFF.

A word on this clonotype: The junction does not match germline at one end; this may be a read error. This chain joins TRBV18 and TRBJ1-2; possibly TRBD1 for D (5 bases). Germline V gene lookup returns CDR1 KGHSH and CDR2 LQKENI. The CDR3 contains 13 residues. DNA of the CDR3: TGTGTCAGCTCGGCAGGGTTCTCCTATGGCTACACCTTC. Its translation: CVSSAGFSYGYTF.